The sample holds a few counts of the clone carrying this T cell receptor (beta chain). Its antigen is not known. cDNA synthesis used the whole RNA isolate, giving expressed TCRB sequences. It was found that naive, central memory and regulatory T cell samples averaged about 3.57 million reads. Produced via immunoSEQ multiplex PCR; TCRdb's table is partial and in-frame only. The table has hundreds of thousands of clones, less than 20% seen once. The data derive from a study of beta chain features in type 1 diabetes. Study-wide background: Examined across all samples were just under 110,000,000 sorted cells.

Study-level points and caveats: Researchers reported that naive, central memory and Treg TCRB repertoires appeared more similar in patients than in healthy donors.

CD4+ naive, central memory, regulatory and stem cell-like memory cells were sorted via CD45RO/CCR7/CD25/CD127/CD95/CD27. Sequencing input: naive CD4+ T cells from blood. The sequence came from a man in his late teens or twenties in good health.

As DNA, the CDR3 is TGTGCCAGCAGGAGTGGGCTTTGGCTTAACCAGTTCTTC. Its translation: CASRSGLWLNQFF. This chain uses TRBV28 with TRBJ2-1; D is undetermined. There are 13 residues in the CDR3. Germline V lookup: CDR1 MDHEN, CDR2 SYDVKM. The V end lost 6 bases, the J end lost 13 bases, and 19 bases lay between the germline ends.